Presented here are 25 T cell receptor beta chains from one specimen sequenced in a study of blood T cell repertoires in COVID-19. Only in-frame clones appear in the TCRdb table, and some are missing; sequencing was by immunoSEQ multiplex PCR. The table includes approximately 70,000 clones, about 90% detected once. The source material was peripheral blood. Receptors were obtained from a human donor in a cohort sampled during active COVID-19.

V usage is TRBV6-6 and J usage is TRBJ2-7; possibly TRBD1 for D (6 bases). The length of the CDR3 is 14 residues. The V end was cut by 7 bases, the J end by 4 bases, with 17 bases between. The germline V gene encodes CDR1 MNHNY and CDR2 SVGAGI (reference sequence). The chain's CDR3 is CASTPWDTAYEQYF. CDR3 DNA: TGTGCCAGCACCCCATGGGACACGGCTTACGAGCAGTACTTC.

The chain is built from TRBV11-2 and TRBJ2-6, with TRBD2 as a possible D gene (5 bases). Germline V CDR1 and CDR2: SGHAT, FQNNGV. Deletions cut 1 base from V and 2 bases from J, with 6 bases between. The CDR3 sequence is 15 residues long. CDR3 residues: CASSLARAGANVLTF. DNA for the CDR3: TGTGCCAGCAGCTTAGCGAGGGCTGGGGCCAACGTCCTGACTTTC.

In its sample, this clone was seen a few times. This sequence joins TRBV5-3 and TRBJ1-6; D is perhaps TRBD1 (6 bases). TRBV5-3 is labeled an ORF, and its function is uncertain. Trimming left V 2 bases short and J 11 bases short, with 11 bases between. CDR3 length equals 13 residues. This CDR3 is CARSFHQGPPLHF. The CDR3 nucleotides read TGTGCCAGAAGCTTTCATCAGGGGCCACCCCTCCACTTT.

The V gene is TRBV10-2, the J gene TRBJ2-7, with 8 bases fitting TRBD2. V lost 0 bases and J lost 3; bases outside the gene matches: 10. The CDR3 runs to 17 residues. CDR1 and CDR2 from the germline V gene are WSHSY and SAAADI. As DNA, the CDR3 is TGCGCCAGCAGTGAGTCGAATTGGCGGGGGGCACTCTACGAGCAGTACTTC. It encodes CASSESNWRGALYEQYF.

The chain combines TRBV19 with TRBJ2-5; the match to TRBD2 covers 7 bases. CDR1 and CDR2 from the germline V gene are LNHDA and SQIVND (reference sequence). This CDR3 contains 14 residues. V lost 2 bases, J lost 5 bases, and 5 bases stayed unmatched. Here the CDR3 DNA reads TGTGCCAGTAGTATATACGGGGGAGGGGAGACCCAGTACTTC. Its translation: CASSIYGGGETQYF.

The sample holds a few counts of this clone. This sequence joins TRBV2 and TRBJ2-7, with 9 bases lining up with TRBD1. CDR3 length equals 16 residues. The V gene end was trimmed by 6 bases and the J gene end by 1 base; junction bases not matched to a gene: 10. Germline values: CDR1 SNHLY, CDR2 FYNNEI. The chain's CDR3 is CASSVMSDRGSYEQYF. DNA of the CDR3: TGTGCCAGCAGCGTAATGTCGGACAGGGGATCCTACGAGCAGTACTTC. Based on the CDR3 plus reference TRBV2 and TRBJ2-7, the full variable domain is EPEVTQTPSHQVTQMGQEVILRCVPISNHLYFYWYRQILGQKVEFLVSFYNNEISEKSEIFDDQFSVERPDGSNFTLKIRSTKLEDSAMYFCASSVMSDRGSYEQYFGPGTRLTVT.

This chain uses TRBV13 with TRBJ2-7; TRBD2 agrees at 11 bases. Germline CDR1 and CDR2: PRHDT and FYEKMQ (reference sequence). This CDR3 contains 15 residues. The V segment lost 5 bases and the J segment 4 bases; nucleotides outside the gene matches: 7. The CDR3 loop reads CASSLGLAEGYEQYF. In DNA, the CDR3 is TGTGCCAGCAGCCTGGGACTAGCGGAGGGTTACGAGCAGTACTTC.

This chain connects TRBV30 to TRBJ1-2, with 8 bases fitting TRBD1. Germline CDR1 and CDR2: GTSNPN and SVGIG (reference sequence). The junction had 9 bases not matched to a gene; V was cut back by 3 bases and J by 3 bases. The CDR3 loop spans 15 amino acids. The CDR3 is CAWRGLRGQDYGYTF. DNA for the CDR3: TGTGCCTGGAGGGGACTCAGGGGGCAGGACTATGGCTACACCTTC.

J is TRBJ2-1 and V is TRBV28, with D possibly TRBD1 on 5 matching bases. The V end was cut by 1 base, the J end by 7 bases, with 11 bases between. Germline V gene data show CDR1 as MDHEN and CDR2 as SYDVKM. There are 14 residues in the CDR3. Here the CDR3 reads CASSLYQGRNEQFF. The CDR3 nucleotides are TGTGCCAGCAGTTTATACCAGGGCAGGAATGAGCAGTTCTTC. The full variable domain, rest sourced from reference TRBV28 and TRBJ2-1, is DVKVTQSSRYLVKRTGEKVFLECVQDMDHENMFWYRQDPGLGLRLIYFSYDVKMKEKGDIPEGYSVSREKKERFSLILESASTNQTSMYLCASSLYQGRNEQFFGPGTRLTVL.

The chain uses TRBV3-1 (or the pseudogene TRBV3-2) and TRBJ2-7; D not certain. Germline V gives CDR1 LGHDT, CDR2 YNNKEL (reference sequence). This CDR3 is built from 13 residues. Trimming shortened V by 4 bases and J by 1 base, and 8 bases separated the two germline ends. The CDR3 nucleotides are TGTGCCAGCAGCCTCACGGTTTCCTACGAGCAGTACTTC. It translates to CASSLTVSYEQYF.

The J gene is TRBJ1-6, the V gene TRBV5-5; 10 bases match TRBD1. Germline V CDR1 and CDR2: SGHKS, YYEKEE (reference sequence). This CDR3 is built from 18 residues. Germline trimming cut 0 bases from V and 2 bases from J; bases unmatched to any gene: 5. CDR3 DNA sequence: TGTGCCAGCAGCTTGGGGTGGGACAGGGGTACCTATAATTCACCCCTCCACTTT. Translation gives CASSLGWDRGTYNSPLHF. Filled out from reference TRBV5-5 and TRBJ1-6, the complete variable domain reads DAGVTQSPTHLIKTRGQQVTLRCSPISGHKSVSWYQQVLGQGPQFIFQYYEKEERGRGNFPDRFSARQFPNYSSELNVNALLLGDSALYLCASSLGWDRGTYNSPLHFGNGTRLTVT.

The rearrangement links TRBV18 to TRBJ1-1; D is undetermined. V dropped 4 bases and J dropped 4 bases, with 7 bases sitting between them. Germline CDR1 and CDR2: KGHSH and LQKENI. The CDR3 is made up of 12 amino acids. CDR3 protein: CASSHAGTEAFF. As DNA, the CDR3 is TGTGCCAGCTCACATGCGGGCACTGAAGCTTTCTTT.

This clone was detected a few times. The chain combines TRBV19 with TRBJ1-6; 12 bases map to TRBD1. V gave up 7 bases and J gave up 12 bases; unmatched junction bases: 7. Germline loops: CDR1 LNHDA, CDR2 SQIVND (reference sequence). The CDR3 length is 14 residues. CDR3 DNA: TGTGCCAGTACCCCGGGACAGGGGGCCTTACCCCTCCACTTT. This sequence encodes CASTPGQGALPLHF.

The gene calls are TRBV3-1 (or the pseudogene TRBV3-2) and TRBJ1-5; 8 nucleotides match TRBD1. The CDR3 sequence is 16 residues long. Losses at the gene ends were 1 base for V and 6 bases for J; bases not matched to a gene: 8. Germline loops: CDR1 LGHDT, CDR2 YNNKEL (reference sequence). As DNA, the CDR3 is TGTGCCAGCAGCCAAGCCAGGGGGCCGGGGGCTCAGCCCCAGCATTTT. This sequence encodes CASSQARGPGAQPQHF.

The V and J genes are TRBV6-1 and TRBJ2-3, with TRBD1 identical over 7 bases. Germline V gene data show CDR1 as MNHNS and CDR2 as SASEGT. This CDR3 is 17 amino acids long. The V gene end was trimmed by 4 bases and the J gene end by 3 bases; junction bases not matched to a gene: 13. This CDR3 reads CASSADRESRATDTQYF. As DNA, the CDR3 is TGTGCCAGCAGTGCAGACAGGGAAAGTAGAGCGACAGATACGCAGTATTTT.

The V and J genes are TRBV29-1 and TRBJ1-2; D remains ambiguous. The germline CDR1 and CDR2 sequences are SQVTM and ANQGSEA. Between the trimmed V and J ends, which lost 8 bases and 5 bases, there was a span of 21 bases. This CDR3 is built from 14 residues. CDR3 protein: CSPPRRSSFYGYTF. The DNA of the CDR3 is TGCAGCCCCCCTCGGAGATCCTCCTTTTATGGCTACACCTTC.

The CDR3 bases are TGCGCCAGCAGCCTAATGGGGCCGCAGTCAAACACTGAAGCTTTCTTT. Translated: CASSLMGPQSNTEAFF. The gene calls are TRBV4-1 and TRBJ1-1; tentative D call: TRBD1 (5 bases). Germline-derived CDR1 and CDR2 are MGHRA and YSYEKL. Trimming removed 4 bases at V and 2 bases at J, with 17 bases between. This CDR3 spans 16 amino acids.

As DNA, the CDR3 is TGTGCCAGCAGCTGGTCGGACAGGACCTATGGCTACACCTTC. Amino acids: CASSWSDRTYGYTF. The rearrangement uses TRBV7-9 and TRBJ1-2; the match to TRBD1 covers 7 bases. The CDR3 spans 14 residues. Unmatched junction bases numbered 6, after V lost 4 bases and J lost 4 bases. CDR1 is SEHNR, CDR2 FQNEAQ, per germline (reference sequence).

The V and J genes are TRBV19 and TRBJ2-5; D is possibly TRBD2 (7 bases). Between the trimmed V and J ends, which lost 6 bases and 0 bases, there was a span of 11 bases. This CDR3 is 14 amino acids long. CDR1 is LNHDA and CDR2 is SQIVND in the germline V gene (reference sequence). Written as DNA, the CDR3 is TGTGCCAGTAGCGGGGGGCCCTACCAAGAGACCCAGTACTTC. Translation: CASSGGPYQETQYF.

V usage is TRBV9 and J usage is TRBJ1-2, with a weak D call TRBD1 (6 bases). The CDR3 is 15 amino acids. V lost 4 bases to trimming and J lost 3 bases, with 16 bases between them. Germline loops: CDR1 SGDLS, CDR2 YYNGEE. DNA for the CDR3: TGTGCCAGCAGCTCCGGACAGCCCGGGGACTATGGCTACACCTTC. Protein: CASSSGQPGDYGYTF. The whole variable domain, remainder taken from reference TRBV9 and TRBJ1-2, is DSGVTQTPKHLITATGQRVTLRCSPRSGDLSVYWYQQSLDQGLQFLIQYYNGEERAKGNILERFSAQQFPDLHSELNLSSLELGDSALYFCASSSGQPGDYGYTFGSGTRLTVV.

In DNA, the CDR3 is TGTGCCAGCAGTTCCCCGACAGAAATGAACACTGAAGCTTTCTTT. Amino acids: CASSSPTEMNTEAFF. J is TRBJ1-1 and V is TRBV27; D is possibly TRBD1 (5 bases). Germline values: CDR1 MNHEY, CDR2 SMNVEV (reference sequence). The CDR3 has 15 amino acids. V lost 4 bases, J lost 0 bases, and 12 bases lay in between.

J is TRBJ1-5 and V is TRBV6-1, with a possible D match to TRBD1 (5 bases). The V gene's germline CDR1 is MNHNS and CDR2 SASEGT. Trimming cost V 2 bases and J 2 bases, with 13 bases left between them. The CDR3 consists of 16 residues. CDR3 sequence reads: CASSERRGGGNQPQHF. The CDR3 DNA is TGTGCCAGCAGTGAAAGGAGGGGTGGGGGCAATCAGCCCCAGCATTTT.

The genes are TRBV5-6 and TRBJ2-7; D perhaps matches TRBD1 (6 bases). The V end lost 6 bases, the J end lost 4 bases, and 11 bases lay between the germline ends. The germline V gene encodes CDR1 SGHDT and CDR2 YYEEEE. The CDR3 totals 12 residues. This CDR3 reads CASTSRGYEQYF. The CDR3 coding sequence is TGTGCCAGCACCTCAAGGGGGTACGAGCAGTACTTC.

The rearrangement joins TRBV6-1 to TRBJ2-3; TRBD1 matches at 9 bases. The CDR3 runs to 14 residues. Germline CDR1 reads MNHNS; CDR2 reads SASEGT. V gave up 1 base and J gave up 4 bases; unmatched junction bases: 0. The CDR3 bases are TGTGCCAGCAGTGAAGGACAGGGGGCAGATACGCAGTATTTT. Translated: CASSEGQGADTQYF.

The chain employs TRBV5-6 and TRBJ2-7; possibly TRBD2 for D (7 bases). Germline CDR1 SGHDT, CDR2 YYEEEE. Trimming shortened V by 7 bases and J by 6 bases, and 14 bases separated the two germline ends. This CDR3 is built from 12 residues. The CDR3 DNA follows: TGTGCCAGCGAAAAGGGAGGGGGCGAGCAGTACTTC. Protein product: CASEKGGGEQYF. Full variable domain (rest looked up from reference TRBV5-6 and TRBJ2-7): DAGVTQSPTHLIKTRGQQVTLRCSPKSGHDTVSWYQQALGQGPQFIFQYYEEEERQRGNFPDRFSGHQFPNYSSELNVNALLLGDSALYLCASEKGGGEQYFGPGTRLTVT.